This section outlines one T cell receptor (beta chain) sequence together with its context. Its antigen is not known. The record originates from a study of blood T cells in healthy people across ages. V gave up 6 bases and J gave up 2 bases, with 12 bases separating them. CDR1 MGHDK and CDR2 SYGVNS come from the germline V gene. The CDR3 totals 14 residues. For the second PCR, which ran for roughly 7 to 11 cycles, a sample-barcoded 5' primer and a J-beta primer mix were used. Carrying 12 random nucleotides, a template-switch adaptor labeled each individual cDNA molecule. MiXCR, applied by TCRdb to the 5' RACE reads, yields one record per CDR3 protein. Found here are 550,000 to 800,000 distinct CDR3 sequences, roughly 21% of them singletons; the top ten hold roughly 3.7%. Notes on the study in general: TCR beta diversity, measured per million T cells, fell in a roughly linear way with age.

The chain joins TRBV25-1 to TRBJ2-3; D may match TRBD1 or TRBD2 (6 bases each). The clonotype originates from a man in his 70s in good health. Source material: blood. As DNA, the CDR3 is TGTGCCAGCAGGGGGGGACATTTCACAGATACGCAGTATTTT. It codes for CASRGGHFTDTQYF.